This TCR beta chain was sequenced in a study of blood T cell repertoires in COVID-19. Across the whole study: Specimens from acute and convalescent COVID-19 originated in the United States, Italy and Spain.

In the authors' workflow: Amplification of reference gene primers was used by the study to estimate nucleated cell counts. Assay: immunoSEQ multiplex PCR; the TCRdb copy retains only in-frame clones and omits some. Clone size and the V and J calls come from that table; the DNA yielded D and trimming. The sample lists about 440,000 clones, about 89% seen once, with 4.3% in the top ten. Germline V CDR1 and CDR2: MNHNS, SASEGT. J was trimmed by 6 bases and V by 4 bases; bases with no gene match: 5. This CDR3 comprises 16 residues. The receptor's source is a woman aged 25 to 39 with acute or convalescent COVID-19. The sequencing input was peripheral blood. The chain recombines TRBV6-1 with TRBJ1-6; TRBD1 matches at 11 bases. The CDR3 bases are TGTGCCAGCAGTGGACGGACAGGGGGCCTTAATTCACCCCTCCACTTT. Protein: CASSGRTGGLNSPLHF.